The clone carrying this T cell receptor (beta chain) was counted only a few times. Antigen: not known. This sample was included in a study of CD8+CD57+ T cells in acquired aplastic anemia. All patients picked for sequencing had shown, by flow cytometry, an expansion of CD8+CD57+ cells. Each patient carried a diagnosis of severe acquired aplastic anemia. Patient blood was sampled before any therapy had been received. The CDR3 consists of 15 residues. V was shortened by 6 bases and J by 0 bases, with 15 bases between the two germline ends. Germline loops: CDR1 MNHNS, CDR2 SASEGT. Study-wide points: Patients shared some 29 CD8+ CDR3 sequences with controls.

Genomic DNA acted as the template from which TCR beta VDJ combination and CDR3 sequence profiling were carried out. MiXCR, run by TCRdb on the reads, gives a single entry per CDR3 protein. Among about 470,000 distinct CDR3 sequences, roughly a third were seen once, and the ten largest hold less than 0.85%. Material for sequencing was sorted CD4+, CD8+, or CD8+CD57+ T cells (not recorded which) from PBMCs. This receptor was taken from a human donor with aplastic anemia. The chain uses TRBV6-1 and TRBJ2-7, with a possible D match to TRBD1 (7 bases). The CDR3 loop reads CASRPGGSGSYEQYF. The CDR3 nucleotides are TGTGCCAGCAGACCAGGGGGGAGTGGCTCCTACGAGCAGTACTTC.